This paragraph covers one T cell receptor beta chain sequence. Ten or more counts support this clonotype. Its antigen has not been determined. One base away there is no much larger clone; base qualities are not given. CDR3 length: 11 amino acids, cysteine to phenylalanine. The read is trimmed to its CDR3 DNA, 33 bases read in frame from base 1. From a lookup of the germline V gene (reference sequence), CDR1 and CDR2 are DFQATT and SNEGSKA. The V end loses 3 bases and the J end loses 4 bases, and a stretch of 3 bases separates them. These data originate in a study of CD8 T cells in ankylosing spondylitis (dated by TCRdb to the late 2010s). Background for the entire study: The study set out to find disease-linked TCR variants by profiling T cell receptor beta repertoires in ankylosing spondylitis patients and healthy donors. In total, the full study cohort was made up of 100 to 140 healthy donors and some 26 ankylosing spondylitis patients. Samples of peripheral blood were taken, and for ankylosing spondylitis patients, synovial fluid was collected as well. Paper-wide results and their limitations: A TCR beta motif made up of several highly homologous amino acid variants appeared to be characteristic of blood from ankylosing spondylitis patients. A CD8+ phenotype was shown by the disease-linked clones, which were found at relatively low frequencies in peripheral blood. Significant enrichment of the disease-linked clones was reported in matched synovial fluid samples from ankylosing spondylitis patients. Some TCR beta motif variants had previously been reported in synovial fluid and blood of reactive arthritis patients, which suggested common disease-initiation mechanisms.

Sequencing was carried out with an Illumina MiSeq. Quantitative 5'-RACE with molecular barcodes was used to prepare TCR beta libraries. As for the authors' bioinformatics: A new computational method, built on a probabilistic model of VDJ rearrangement, was used to identify disease-linked TCR variants. TCRdb ran its own pipeline on the public reads, namely fastp trimming at Q25 and MiXCR clone calling, and kept in-frame beta chains. Identical CDR3 protein sequences are pooled into one entry, listed with their most common genes and DNA. V and J calls and clone size were set by TCRdb, not the authors. The sample has over 20,000 distinct CDR3 sequences on record, around 16% of them singletons. Of the sample, under 30% falls within the top ten clones.

The chain is made from TRBV20-1 and TRBJ2-2, with no D gene named confidently. Material: blood. The TCR originated in a male donor with ankylosing spondylitis or in good health (not recorded which). The DNA sequence is TGCAGTGCTAGGGGCACCGGGGAGCTGTTTTTT. Translated, this is CSARGTGELFF.